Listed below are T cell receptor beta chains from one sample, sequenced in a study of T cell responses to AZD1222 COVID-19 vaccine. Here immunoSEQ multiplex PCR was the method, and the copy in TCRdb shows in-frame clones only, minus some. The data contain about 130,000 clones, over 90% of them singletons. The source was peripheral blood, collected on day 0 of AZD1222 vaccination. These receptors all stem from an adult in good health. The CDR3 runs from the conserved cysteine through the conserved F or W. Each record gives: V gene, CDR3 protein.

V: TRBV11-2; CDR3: CASSLSFLPNTEAFF
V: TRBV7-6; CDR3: CASSSLATGTRNTEAFF
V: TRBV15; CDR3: CATSPNYMVGAFF
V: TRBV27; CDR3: CASSLTGTGGYGYTF
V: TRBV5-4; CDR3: CASSRGGDRGTDTQYF
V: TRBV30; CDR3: CAWRTGATNEKLFF
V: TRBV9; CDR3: CASSVMGMRDQPQHF
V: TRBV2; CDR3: CASSYTGSGETQYF
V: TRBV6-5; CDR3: CASSYSAGTETQYF
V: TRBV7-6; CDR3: CASSGEQGAGNTIYF
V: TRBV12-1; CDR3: CASSTHGNQPQHF
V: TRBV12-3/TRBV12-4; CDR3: CASRSGQAYGYTF
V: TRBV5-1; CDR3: CASSLGQGTTEAFF
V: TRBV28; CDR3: CASSRSTGSSYNEQFF
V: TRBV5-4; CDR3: CASSLSAPWADLYGYTF
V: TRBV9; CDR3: CASNSGSYGYTF
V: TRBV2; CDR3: CASSVTVANYGYTF
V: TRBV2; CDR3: CASSVHSRTGQVRTEAFF
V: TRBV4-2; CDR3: CASSQGEGSEKLFF
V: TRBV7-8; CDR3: CASSSLTGDSYEQYF
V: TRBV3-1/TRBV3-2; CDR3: CASSPRDRDYGYTF
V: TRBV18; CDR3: CASSPHVALGTEAFF
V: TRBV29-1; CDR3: CSVEGYNEQFF
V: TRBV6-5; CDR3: CASSLRGNGQPQHF
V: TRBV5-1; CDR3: CASSSPGSNTEAFF
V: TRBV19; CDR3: CASSFDRSSTDTQYF
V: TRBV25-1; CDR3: CASSPHTTSSNQPQHF
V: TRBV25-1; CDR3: CASSDNRHPYQPQHF
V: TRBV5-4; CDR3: CASRLTGLDSPLHF
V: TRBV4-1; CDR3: CASSQDSSERQPQHF
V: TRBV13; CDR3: CASSLVYRAPTNYGYTF
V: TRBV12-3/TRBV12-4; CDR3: CASGAGDNEQFF
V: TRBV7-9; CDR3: CASSSTRTANTEAFF
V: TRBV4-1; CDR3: CASSPGQSSYNSPLHF
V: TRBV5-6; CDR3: CASSLGTSTRLFF
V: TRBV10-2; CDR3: CASSLGATLPHEQYF